This passage covers 6 T cell receptor beta chains from one sample sequenced in a study of CD8 T cells in Susac syndrome. Random hexamers served to reverse transcribe roughly 0.5 to 1 ug RNA. TCRdb used MiXCR to reprocess the immunoSEQ multiplex PCR reads, holding one entry per CDR3 protein. The sample gives roughly 200,000 distinct CDR3 sequences, around 90% of which show up once; about 0.09% is in the top ten. The sample was CD4+ T cells from PBMCs. These receptors were collected from a human donor with Susac syndrome.

The sample holds one count of this clonotype. The V call is TRBV5-6, the J call TRBJ2-7, with D tentatively TRBD1 (6 bases). Trimming removed 2 bases at V and 7 bases at J, with 13 bases between. The CDR3 consists of 13 residues. CDR1 and CDR2 from the germline V gene are SGHDT and YYEEEE. The CDR3 sequence: CASSFRGTGEQYF. CDR3 DNA sequence: TGTGCCAGCAGCTTCAGGGGTACGGGGGAGCAGTACTTC.

The rearrangement joins TRBV6-1 to TRBJ2-3, with 7 positions matching TRBD2. V shed 0 bases and J 3 bases; nucleotides not matched to a gene: 12. The V gene's germline CDR1 is MNHNS and CDR2 SASEGT. This CDR3 has 18 residues. CDR3 sequence reads: CASSEALLSAGTTDTQYF. The CDR3 DNA sequence: TGTGCCAGCAGTGAAGCGCTTCTATCAGCGGGAACGACAGATACGCAGTATTTT.

This clonotype turned up a few times. This rearrangement joins TRBV5-4 to TRBJ1-2; D unclear. CDR3 length: 14 residues. Germline CDR1 SGHNT, CDR2 YYREEE (reference sequence). V lost 3 bases and J 4 bases, leaving 13 bases between the germline ends. The CDR3 DNA is TGTGCCAGCAGCTCGCGCGCCCAGAGCTATGGCTACACCTTC. Protein sequence: CASSSRAQSYGYTF.

The chain has TRBV27 and TRBJ1-1; 10 bases align to TRBD1. V gave up 2 bases and J gave up 6 bases; unmatched junction bases: 3. The CDR3 extends over 14 amino acids. Germline lookup yields CDR1 MNHEY and CDR2 SMNVEV (reference sequence). The CDR3 spells CASSLDRGRPEAFF. The DNA of the CDR3 is TGTGCCAGCAGTTTAGACAGGGGGCGGCCTGAAGCTTTCTTT.

The chain recombines TRBV28 with TRBJ1-1; 9 nucleotides align to TRBD1. This CDR3 region has 14 residues. Germline V CDR1 and CDR2: MDHEN, SYDVKM. Losses at the gene ends were 7 bases for V and 7 bases for J; bases not matched to a gene: 10. The CDR3 DNA reads as TGTGCCAGCAAAGGGGGACAGGGAGTAGATGAAGCTTTCTTT. This translates into CASKGGQGVDEAFF. The variable domain in full, completed from reference TRBV28 and TRBJ1-1, reads DVKVTQSSRYLVKRTGEKVFLECVQDMDHENMFWYRQDPGLGLRLIYFSYDVKMKEKGDIPEGYSVSREKKERFSLILESASTNQTSMYLCASKGGQGVDEAFFGQGTRLTVV.

The J gene is TRBJ2-1, the V gene TRBV20-1, with D perhaps TRBD1 (6 bases). Germline V gene sequence: CDR1 DFQATT, CDR2 SNEGSKA (reference sequence). The V end lost 0 bases, the J end lost 4 bases, and 19 bases lay between the germline ends. CDR3 length: 17 residues. In nucleotides, the CDR3 is TGCAGTGCTAGAGATGATATAGCAGGGGTGGGGTACAATGAGCAGTTCTTC. Its translation: CSARDDIAGVGYNEQFF.